This T cell receptor (beta chain) was found in a study of human T cells and chemical hapten exposure. Study-level information: Per-sample TCR yields varied mainly from small pooled library volume differences.

Per germline, CDR1 MDHEN and CDR2 SYDVKM. V trimming: 2 bases; J trimming: 0 bases; junction bases outside the gene matches: 2. The CDR3 runs to 15 residues. Whole-study findings and limits: No shift was seen in TCRs above 1 in 1000 frequency with DPC sensitization.

The time point is: healthy volunteer bleed at 6 weeks. It was unfractionated whole blood from which total RNA was extracted. This clonotype was picked up many times. What it recognizes is unknown. During construction of the library, unique molecular identifiers were attached to individual cDNA molecules for quantitative, reproducible TCR counting. TCRdb recomputed calls from the RACE reads with MiXCR, one row per CDR3 protein. Among under 50,000 distinct CDR3 sequences, roughly 3.5% were seen once, and the ten largest hold 5% to 7%. The V call is TRBV28, the J call TRBJ2-3, with 7 bases that match TRBD1. The material sequenced was whole blood. This TCR derives from a human donor in good health. Some clones in this sample may be carry-over from other donors' samples. CDR3 bases: TGTGCCAGCAGTTTACAGGGGGACAGCACAGATACGCAGTATTTT. Its translation: CASSLQGDSTDTQYF.